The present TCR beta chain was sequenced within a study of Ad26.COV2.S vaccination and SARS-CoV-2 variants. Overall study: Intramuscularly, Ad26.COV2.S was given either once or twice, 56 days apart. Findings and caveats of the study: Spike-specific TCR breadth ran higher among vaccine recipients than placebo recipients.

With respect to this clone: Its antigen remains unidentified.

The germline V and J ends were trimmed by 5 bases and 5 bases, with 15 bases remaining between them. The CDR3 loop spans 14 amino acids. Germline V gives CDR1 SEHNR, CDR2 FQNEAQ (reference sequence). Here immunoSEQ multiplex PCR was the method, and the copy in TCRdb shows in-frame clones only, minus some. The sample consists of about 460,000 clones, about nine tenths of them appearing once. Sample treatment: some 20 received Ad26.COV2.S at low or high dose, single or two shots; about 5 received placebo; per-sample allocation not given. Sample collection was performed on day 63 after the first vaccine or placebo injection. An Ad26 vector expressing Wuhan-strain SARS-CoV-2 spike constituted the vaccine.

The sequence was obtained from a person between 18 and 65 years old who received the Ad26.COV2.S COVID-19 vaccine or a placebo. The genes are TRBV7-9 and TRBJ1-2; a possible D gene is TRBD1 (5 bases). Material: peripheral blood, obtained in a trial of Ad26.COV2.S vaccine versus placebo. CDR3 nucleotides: TGTGCCAGCAGCATTACCGGGACGGTATATGGCTACACCTTC. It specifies CASSITGTVYGYTF.